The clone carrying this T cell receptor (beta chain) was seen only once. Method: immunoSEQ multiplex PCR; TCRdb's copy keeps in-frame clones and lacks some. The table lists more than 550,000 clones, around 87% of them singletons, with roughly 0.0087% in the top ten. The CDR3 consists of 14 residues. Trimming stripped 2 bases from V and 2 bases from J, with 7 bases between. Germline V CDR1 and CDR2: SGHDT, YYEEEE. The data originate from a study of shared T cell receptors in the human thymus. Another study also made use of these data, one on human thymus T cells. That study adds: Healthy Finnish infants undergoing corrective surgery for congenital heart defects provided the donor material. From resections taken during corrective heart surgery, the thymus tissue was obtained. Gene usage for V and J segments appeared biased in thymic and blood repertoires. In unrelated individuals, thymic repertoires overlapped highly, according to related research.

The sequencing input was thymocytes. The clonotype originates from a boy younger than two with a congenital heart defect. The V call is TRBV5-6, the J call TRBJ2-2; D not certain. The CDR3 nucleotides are TGTGCCAGCAGCTTTTCGAGTAACACCGGGGAGCTGTTTTTT. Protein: CASSFSSNTGELFF.